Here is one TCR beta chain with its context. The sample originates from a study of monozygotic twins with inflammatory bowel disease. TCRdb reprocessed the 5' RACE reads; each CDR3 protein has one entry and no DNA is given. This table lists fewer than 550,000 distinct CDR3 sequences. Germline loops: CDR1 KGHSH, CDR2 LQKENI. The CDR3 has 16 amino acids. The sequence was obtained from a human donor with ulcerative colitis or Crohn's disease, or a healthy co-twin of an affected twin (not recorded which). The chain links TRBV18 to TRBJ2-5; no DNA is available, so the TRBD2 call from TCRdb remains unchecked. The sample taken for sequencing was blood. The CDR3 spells CASSPPSGTPAATQYF.